These 8 T cell receptor beta chains originate from one sample sequenced in a study of T-cell memory formation after mild COVID-19. Using its own MiXCR run on the 5' RACE reads, TCRdb lists one record per CDR3 protein. The sample lists 400,000 to 500,000 distinct CDR3 sequences; 15% to 20% were seen once. The sample consisted of PBMCs or a T cell subset sorted from them (not recorded which). The receptors were sampled from a man aged 18 to 29 who had mild COVID-19 (a few samples of this study predate the infection). Cell type and time point are not known.

V usage is TRBV9 and J usage is TRBJ2-7; 8 bases line up with TRBD1. CDR3 length: 15 residues. CDR1 is SGDLS and CDR2 is YYNGEE in the germline V gene. Germline trimming cut 0 bases from V and 4 bases from J; bases unmatched to any gene: 6. In DNA, the CDR3 is TGTGCCAGCAGCGTAGGTCACAGGGGGAAGTACGAGCAGTACTTC. This encodes CASSVGHRGKYEQYF. Full variable domain (missing parts from reference TRBV9 and TRBJ2-7): DSGVTQTPKHLITATGQRVTLRCSPRSGDLSVYWYQQSLDQGLQFLIQYYNGEERAKGNILERFSAQQFPDLHSELNLSSLELGDSALYFCASSVGHRGKYEQYFGPGTRLTVT.

In its sample, this clonotype was seen a few times. The V and J genes are TRBV29-1 and TRBJ1-2; D not certain. The CDR3 is 14 residues long. Germline lookup yields CDR1 SQVTM and CDR2 ANQGSEA. V dropped 4 bases and J dropped 2 bases, with 14 bases sitting between them. In DNA form, the CDR3 reads TGCAGCGTTGTAAGTTGGGCACAAAACTATGGCTACACCTTC. This translates into CSVVSWAQNYGYTF.

This clonotype has just a few counts. The V gene is TRBV23-1, the J gene TRBJ2-2; 7 bases are shared with TRBD2. TRBV23-1 is labeled an ORF, and its function is uncertain. This CDR3 region has 13 residues. After removal of 8 bases from V and 6 bases from J, the junction contained 6 bases not matched to a gene. This CDR3 is CASYRGVPGELFF. The DNA of the CDR3 is TGCGCCAGCTACCGGGGGGTCCCCGGGGAGCTGTTTTTT.

This clonotype has only a few counts. The chain carries TRBV20-1 and TRBJ2-5; D gene uncertain. This CDR3 spans 12 amino acids. Per the germline V gene, CDR1 is DFQATT and CDR2 is SNEGSKA (reference sequence). V shed 5 bases and J shed 2 bases, with 9 bases lying between them. CDR3: CSAPDYQETQYF. For the CDR3, the DNA is TGCAGTGCTCCTGATTATCAAGAGACCCAGTACTTC.

This clonotype was counted once. The genes are TRBV29-1 and TRBJ2-3; TRBD1 or TRBD2 may be the D gene (5 bases each). Trimming pared 4 bases from V and 2 bases from J, leaving 10 bases between. CDR3 length: 13 residues. CDR1 SQVTM and CDR2 ANQGSEA come from the germline V gene. The CDR3 DNA reads as TGCAGCGTTGGGGACGGAAACACAGATACGCAGTATTTT. Translated, it gives CSVGDGNTDTQYF.

The CDR3 DNA reads as TGTGCCATCAGTGAGCACGCGGGGGGGTGGGAGACCCAGTACTTC. As protein: CAISEHAGGWETQYF. This chain uses TRBV10-3 with TRBJ2-5; 9 bases align to TRBD2. Trimming removed 2 bases from V and 5 bases from J; junction bases left unmatched: 6. The CDR3 spans 15 residues. Per germline, CDR1 ENHRY and CDR2 SYGVKD.

The gene calls are TRBV29-1 and TRBJ1-1; D is possibly TRBD1 (5 bases). Trimming took off 8 bases at V and 1 base at J, with 11 bases between the two ends. This CDR3 is built from 12 residues. Germline-derived CDR1 and CDR2 are SQVTM and ANQGSEA. The CDR3 DNA follows: TGCAGCATCTGGACAAGGAACACTGAAGCTTTCTTT. Protein product: CSIWTRNTEAFF.

The rearrangement uses TRBV7-2 and TRBJ1-6; 10 nucleotides align to TRBD1. CDR1 and CDR2 from the germline V gene are SGHTA and FQGNSA. V shed 3 bases, J shed 4 bases, and the junction held 9 bases outside the gene matches. This CDR3 is 18 amino acids long. CDR3 residues: CASSFYSGTGVYNSPLHF. CDR3 DNA sequence: TGTGCCAGCAGCTTCTACTCCGGGACAGGGGTTTATAATTCACCCCTCCACTTT.